This T cell receptor beta chain originates from a study of CD8 T cells in Susac syndrome (dated by TCRdb to between 2018 and 2020). In the study overall: Of the Susac syndrome patients who were sequenced, about eight were in clinical remission while about six had clinically active disease. Repertoire sequencing was used to test whether CD8+ T cell activation and differentiation in Susac syndrome was antigen driven. At the time of blood withdrawal, Susac syndrome patients were either therapy-naive, taking corticosteroids (with some also receiving IVIg), or on IVIg alone. Overall study results and their limits: The CD4+ T cell repertoire of patients with Susac syndrome showed no detectable clonal expansion. The number of individuals in the TCR sequencing and HLA analysis was acknowledged as relatively small.

From a lookup of the germline V gene (reference sequence), CDR1 and CDR2 are GTSNPN and SVGIG. The CDR3 starts with the cysteine, ends with the phenylalanine, and has 14 residues. Here the CDR3 DNA is all that survives: 42 bases in frame from base 1. V drops 1 base and J drops 5 bases, leaving 9 bases in between. As to this clonotype: Its antigen is currently not known. Base qualities are missing; no much larger clone stands one base away.

RNA was extracted using the RNeasy kit, and roughly 0.45 to 1 microgram was reverse transcribed with random hexamers. The immunoSEQ multiplex PCR assay, which covers 54 Vbeta and 13 Jbeta segments, was used to amplify TCR beta CDR3 regions. Bias from PCR amplification was corrected by using a synthetic template baseline for primer optimization and for computational correction. On the authors' methods: Reads were annotated to V, D and J genes per IMGT and analyzed with immunoSEQ Analyzer, keeping only productive sequences. Clonality was computed as one minus Shannon entropy normalized by log2 of the number of productive unique sequences. For each patient and control, public and private clones were evaluated among the 100 most prevalent clones. Clones were defined as Susac-specific if absent from the healthy and MS cohorts, from over a thousand published viral clones and from other ImmuneACCESS disease sequences. The public sequencing data were trimmed at Q25 with fastp and processed into clonotypes with MiXCR by TCRdb, which kept only in-frame beta chains. Rows are combined by CDR3 protein, so each entry shows the most common genes and DNA. The V and J calls were not made by the authors but by TCRdb's processing. This sample gives roughly 180,000 distinct CDR3 sequences in total; around 94% of them show up just once. The ten largest clones take up 0.099% of the sample.

High-throughput TCR beta sequencing profiled peripheral blood CD8+ and CD4+ T cells from healthy donors, Susac syndrome patients and multiple sclerosis patients. The Susac syndrome patients fulfilled recently defined diagnostic criteria for definite or probable disease. Bulk CD8+ and CD4+ T cells were purified magnetically by negative isolation, whereas CD8+ TEMRA cells were enriched by FACS. Blood was drawn into EDTA tubes, processed within 24 hours, and PBMCs were isolated by density gradient centrifugation. PBMCs destined for TCR sequencing were cryopreserved in liquid nitrogen and later thawed in a 37 °C water bath. A purity of at least 90% was achieved for sorted or isolated CD4+, CD8+ and CD8+ TEMRA cells.

The sequencing sample was made of CD4+ T cells from PBMCs. The sequence was collected from a human donor with Susac syndrome. This sequence uses TRBV30 and TRBJ1-6, with the D gene not confidently named. The CDR3 protein sequence reads: CAWSGERHNSPLHF. Here is the DNA: TGTGCCTGGAGTGGGGAGAGACATAATTCACCCCTCCACTTT.